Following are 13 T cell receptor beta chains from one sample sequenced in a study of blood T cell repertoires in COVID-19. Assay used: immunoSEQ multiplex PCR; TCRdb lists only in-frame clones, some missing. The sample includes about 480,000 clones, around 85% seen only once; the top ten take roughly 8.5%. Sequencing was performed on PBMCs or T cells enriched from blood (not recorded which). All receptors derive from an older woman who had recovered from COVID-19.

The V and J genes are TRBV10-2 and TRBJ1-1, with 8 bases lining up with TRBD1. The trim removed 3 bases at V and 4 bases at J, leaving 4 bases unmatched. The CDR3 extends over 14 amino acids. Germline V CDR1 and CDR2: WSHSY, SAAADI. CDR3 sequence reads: CASSDPDRATEAFF. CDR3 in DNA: TGCGCCAGCAGTGACCCGGACAGGGCCACTGAAGCTTTCTTT.

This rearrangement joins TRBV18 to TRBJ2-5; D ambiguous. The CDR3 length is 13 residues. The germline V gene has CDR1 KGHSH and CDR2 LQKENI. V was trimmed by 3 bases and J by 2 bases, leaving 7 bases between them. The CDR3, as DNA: TGTGCCAGCTCACCCTCGGGTCAAGAGACCCAGTACTTC. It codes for CASSPSGQETQYF.

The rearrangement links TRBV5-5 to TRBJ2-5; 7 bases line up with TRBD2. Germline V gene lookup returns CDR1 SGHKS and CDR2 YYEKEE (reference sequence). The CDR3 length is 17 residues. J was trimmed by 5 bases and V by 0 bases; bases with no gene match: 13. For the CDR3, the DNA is TGTGCCAGCAGCTTGGGTCTAGCGGACACAAAGGGGGAGACCCAGTACTTC. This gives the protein CASSLGLADTKGETQYF.

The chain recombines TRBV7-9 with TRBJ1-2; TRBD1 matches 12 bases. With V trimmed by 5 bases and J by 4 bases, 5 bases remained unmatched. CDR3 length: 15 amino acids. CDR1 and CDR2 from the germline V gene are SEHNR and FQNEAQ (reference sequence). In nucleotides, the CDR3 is TGTGCCAGCAGCCCGGGACAGGGGGCCGGCTATGGCTACACCTTC. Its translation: CASSPGQGAGYGYTF.

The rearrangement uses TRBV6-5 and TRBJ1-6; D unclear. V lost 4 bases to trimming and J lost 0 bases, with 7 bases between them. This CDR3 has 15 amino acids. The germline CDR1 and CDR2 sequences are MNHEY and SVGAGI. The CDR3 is CASSLARSYNSPLHF. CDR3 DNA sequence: TGTGCCAGCAGTTTGGCCCGCTCCTATAATTCACCCCTCCACTTT.

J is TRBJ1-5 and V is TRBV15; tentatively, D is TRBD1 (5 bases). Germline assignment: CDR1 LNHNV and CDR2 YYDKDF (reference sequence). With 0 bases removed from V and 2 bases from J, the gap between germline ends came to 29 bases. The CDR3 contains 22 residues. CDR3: CATSRDRRAVGEVRGGNQPQHF. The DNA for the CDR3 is TGTGCCACCAGCAGAGATCGGCGCGCCGTCGGGGAGGTTAGGGGTGGCAATCAGCCCCAGCATTTT.

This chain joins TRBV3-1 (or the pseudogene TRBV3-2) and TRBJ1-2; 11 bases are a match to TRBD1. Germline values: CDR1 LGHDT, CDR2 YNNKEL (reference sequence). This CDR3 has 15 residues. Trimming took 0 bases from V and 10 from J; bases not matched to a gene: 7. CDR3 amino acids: CASSQDHGTGGLYTF. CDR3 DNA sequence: TGTGCCAGCAGCCAAGATCACGGGACAGGGGGTCTCTACACCTTC.

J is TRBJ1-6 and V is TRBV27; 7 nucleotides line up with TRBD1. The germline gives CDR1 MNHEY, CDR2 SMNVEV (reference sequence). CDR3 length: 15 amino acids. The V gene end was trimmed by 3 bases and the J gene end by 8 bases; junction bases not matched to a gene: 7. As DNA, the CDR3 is TGTGCCAGCAGTTTTTCAGGGGGTCCGTATTCACCCCTCCACTTT. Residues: CASSFSGGPYSPLHF.

CDR3 nucleotides: TGTGCCAGCAGCTTACGGTGGTTTGGGGGGTCTAATGAAAAACTGTTTTTT. This encodes CASSLRWFGGSNEKLFF. V is TRBV11-2 and J is TRBJ1-4; tentatively, D is TRBD1 (5 bases). The CDR3 spans 17 residues. Looked up from germline, CDR1 is SGHAT and CDR2 is FQNNGV. The V gene lost 2 bases and the J gene lost 3 bases, with 16 bases spanning the gap.

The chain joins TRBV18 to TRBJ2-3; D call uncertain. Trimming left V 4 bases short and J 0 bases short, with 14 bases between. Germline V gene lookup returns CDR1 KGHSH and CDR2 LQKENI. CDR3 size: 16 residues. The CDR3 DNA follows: TGTGCCAGCTCACGAAGTCTGTTGACTAGCACAGATACGCAGTATTTT. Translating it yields CASSRSLLTSTDTQYF.

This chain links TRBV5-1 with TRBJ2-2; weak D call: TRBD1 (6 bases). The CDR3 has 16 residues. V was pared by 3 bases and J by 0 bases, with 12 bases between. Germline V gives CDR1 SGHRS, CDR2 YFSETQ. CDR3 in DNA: TGCGCCAGCAGCTACCAACAGGGCTCGAACACCGGGGAGCTGTTTTTT. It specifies CASSYQQGSNTGELFF. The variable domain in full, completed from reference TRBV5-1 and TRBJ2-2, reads KAGVTQTPRYLIKTRGQQVTLSCSPISGHRSVSWYQQTPGQGLQFLFEYFSETQRNKGNFPGRFSGRQFSNSRSEMNVSTLELGDSALYLCASSYQQGSNTGELFFGEGSRLTVL.

The CDR3 DNA sequence: TGTGCCAGCAGCGCGACAGGGGGCGGCACTGAAGCTTTCTTT. Translation: CASSATGGGTEAFF. This chain links TRBV6-5 with TRBJ1-1; 10 positions match TRBD1. The CDR3 runs to 14 residues. Looked up from germline, CDR1 is MNHEY and CDR2 is SVGAGI. Losses at the gene ends were 6 bases for V and 4 bases for J; bases not matched to a gene: 5.

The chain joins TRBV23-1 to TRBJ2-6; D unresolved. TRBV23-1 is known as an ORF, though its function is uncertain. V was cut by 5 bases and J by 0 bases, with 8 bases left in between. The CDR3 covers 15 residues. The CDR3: CASSSGCSGANVLTF. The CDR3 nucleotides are TGCGCCAGCAGTTCCGGGTGCTCTGGGGCCAACGTCCTGACTTTC.